The text below deals with one TCR beta chain. Trimming cost V 2 bases and J 9 bases, with 13 bases left between them. CDR1 DFQATT and CDR2 SNEGSKA come from the germline V gene (reference sequence). The CDR3 has 13 residues. One entry per CDR3 protein results from TCRdb running MiXCR on the 5' RACE reads. In the table there are 550,000 to 700,000 distinct CDR3 sequences, 21% of which are singletons. The record originates from a study of identical twins. These data were also filed under a second study, of T cells expressing NK-cell markers.

The sequence was collected from a young woman in good health. Sequenced input: PBMCs. The chain couples TRBV20-1 to TRBJ2-2, with D perhaps matching TRBD2 (5 bases). CDR3 sequence reads: CSARFSEVRELFF. The CDR3 DNA reads TGCAGTGCTAGATTTTCGGAGGTCAGGGAGCTGTTTTTT.